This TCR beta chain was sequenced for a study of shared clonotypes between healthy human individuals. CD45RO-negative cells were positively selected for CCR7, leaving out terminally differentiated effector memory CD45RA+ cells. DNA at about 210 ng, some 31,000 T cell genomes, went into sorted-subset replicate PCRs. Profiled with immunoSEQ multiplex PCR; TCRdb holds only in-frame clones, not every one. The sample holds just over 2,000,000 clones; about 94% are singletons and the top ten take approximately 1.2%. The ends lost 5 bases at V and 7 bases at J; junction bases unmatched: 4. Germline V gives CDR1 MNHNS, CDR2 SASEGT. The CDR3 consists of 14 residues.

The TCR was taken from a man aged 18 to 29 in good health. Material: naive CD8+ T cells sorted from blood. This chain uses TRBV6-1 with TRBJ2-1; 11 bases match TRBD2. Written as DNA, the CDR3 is TGTGCCAGCAGTATGCTAGCGGGGGGAAATGAGCAGTTCTTC. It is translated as CASSMLAGGNEQFF.